The entry that follows covers one TCR beta chain sequence. Its antigen is unidentified. Germline trimming cut 6 bases from V and 6 bases from J; bases unmatched to any gene: 13. The germline CDR1 and CDR2 sequences are MDHEN and SYDVKM. CDR3 length: 15 residues. The data originate from a study of cytotoxic CD8 clonotypes in ibrutinib-treated CLL. Study context: Response samples came after a median roughly 13 months of treatment, range 6 to 36. The samples contained approximately 280,000 productive templates on average. They also contained an average of approximately 100,000 productive rearrangements. Broader study findings: Before falling back toward baseline at progression, clonality had risen at the time of ibrutinib response. Baseline clonality exceeded age-matched healthy donors and tracked circulating CD8+ T-cell counts.

TCRdb's table, derived via immunoSEQ multiplex PCR, lists solely in-frame clones and lacks some. The sample shows 140,000 to 150,000 clones, about 76% of them seen only once. The sequenced sample was PBMCs, obtained after 24 months of ibrutinib treatment. The sequence was collected from a human donor with chronic lymphocytic leukemia. The chain employs TRBV28 and TRBJ1-1; TRBD1 matches at 7 bases. CDR3 amino acids: CASRSRDSLAAEAFF. CDR3 DNA sequence: TGTGCCAGCAGGTCCCGGGACAGTCTCGCGGCTGAAGCTTTCTTT.